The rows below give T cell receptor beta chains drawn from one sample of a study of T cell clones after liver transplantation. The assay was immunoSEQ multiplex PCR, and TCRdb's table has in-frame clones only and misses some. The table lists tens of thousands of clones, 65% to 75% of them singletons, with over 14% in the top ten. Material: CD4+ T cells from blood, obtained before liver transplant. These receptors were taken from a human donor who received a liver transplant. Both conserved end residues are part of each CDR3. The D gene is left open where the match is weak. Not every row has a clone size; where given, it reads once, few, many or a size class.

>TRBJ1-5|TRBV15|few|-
TGTGCCACCAGCAGAGATCAGGGGCGGGCTCGAAATCAGCCCCAGCATTTT
CATSRDQGRARNQPQHF
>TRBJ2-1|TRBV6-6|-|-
TGTGCCAGCAGTTACTACGGGGTAGACTACAATGAGCAGTTCTTC
CASSYYGVDYNEQFF
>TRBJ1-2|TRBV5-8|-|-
TGTGCCAGCAGCTCCGGAGTTTTCTATGGCTACACCTTC
CASSSGVFYGYTF
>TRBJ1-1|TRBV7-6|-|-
TGTGCCAGCAGCTTAGCGGGGCAGTCGAACACTGAAGCTTTCTTT
CASSLAGQSNTEAFF
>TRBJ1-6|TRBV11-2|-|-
TGTGCCAGCAGCTTAGAATCCGGGTCTTATAATTCACCCCTCCACTTT
CASSLESGSYNSPLHF
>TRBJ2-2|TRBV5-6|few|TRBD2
TGTGCCAGCAGCGATACGATAGCGCGGGGGGCCGGGGAGCTGTTTTTT
CASSDTIARGAGELFF
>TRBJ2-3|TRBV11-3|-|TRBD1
TGTGCCAGCAGTTCGGACAGGGGTACAGATACGCAGTATTTT
CASSSDRGTDTQYF
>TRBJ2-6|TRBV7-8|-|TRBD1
TGTGCCAGCCGCAGACAGGGGGTTTTACTCTCTGGGGCCAACGTCCTGACTTTC
CASRRQGVLLSGANVLTF
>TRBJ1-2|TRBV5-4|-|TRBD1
TGTGCCAGCAGCTTAGAGGGGGCCGGTGGCTACACCTTC
CASSLEGAGGYTF
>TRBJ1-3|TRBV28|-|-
TGTGCCGGGGGGGTGGTAAGCTCTGGAAACACCATATATTTT
CAGGVVSSGNTIYF
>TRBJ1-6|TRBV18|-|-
TGTGCCAGCTCACCAACCGGGGGGGGAAAAAATAATTCACCCCTCCACTTT
CASSPTGGGKNNSPLHF
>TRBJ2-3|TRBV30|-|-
TGTGCCTGGACCGAGGGGGGGGTCGGCACAGATACGCAGTATTTT
CAWTEGGVGTDTQYF
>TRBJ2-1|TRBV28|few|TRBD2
TGTGCCAGCAGTTTGATGACTAGCGGGGGGCCATCCCTTTTTGAAAATGAGCAGTTCTTC
CASSLMTSGGPSLFENEQFF
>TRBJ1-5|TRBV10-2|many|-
TGCGCCAGCAGTGAAGGGGCAAGACAGCCCCAGCATTTT
CASSEGARQPQHF
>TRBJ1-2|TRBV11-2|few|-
TGTGCCAGCAGCTTAGCCGCAGGGTATGGCTACACCTTC
CASSLAAGYGYTF
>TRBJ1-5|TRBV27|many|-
TGTGCCAGCAGTCCGCTAAATAGCAATCAGCCCCAGCATTTT
CASSPLNSNQPQHF
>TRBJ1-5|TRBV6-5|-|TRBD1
TGTGCCAGCACCCGAGGACAGGGGGATCAGCCCCAGCATTTT
CASTRGQGDQPQHF
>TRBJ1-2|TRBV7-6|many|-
TGTGCCAGCAGCCCCGCCGGAGGTGGCTATGGCTACACCTTC
CASSPAGGGYGYTF
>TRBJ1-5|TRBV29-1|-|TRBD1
TGCAGCGTTGAGCAGGGGGCAAATCAGCCCCAGCATTTT
CSVEQGANQPQHF
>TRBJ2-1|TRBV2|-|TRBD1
TGTGCCAGCATGGTGGACAGGGGAGGCCACAATGAGCAGTTCTTC
CASMVDRGGHNEQFF
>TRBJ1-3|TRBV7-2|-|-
TGTGCCAGCAGCTCGGACTCGGGCGCTGGAAACACCATATATTTT
CASSSDSGAGNTIYF
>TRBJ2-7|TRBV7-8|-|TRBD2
TGTGCCAGCAGGAGGGGAGGGGTCGAGCAGTACTTC
CASRRGGVEQYF
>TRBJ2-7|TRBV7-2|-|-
TGTGCCAGCAGGGGTACAGGTCTCACCTACGAGCAGTACTTC
CASRGTGLTYEQYF
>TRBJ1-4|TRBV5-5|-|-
TGTGCCAGCAGCTTTAACGGGGATAATGAAAAACTGTTTTTT
CASSFNGDNEKLFF
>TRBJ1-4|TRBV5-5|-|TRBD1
TGTGCCAGCAGCCGGACAGGGGGCGATGAAAAACTGTTTTTT
CASSRTGGDEKLFF
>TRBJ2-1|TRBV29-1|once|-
TGCAGCGCGGGGGACTACAATGAGCAGTTCTTC
CSAGDYNEQFF
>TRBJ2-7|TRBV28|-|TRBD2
TGTGCCAGCAGGGCAGCGGGGGGCACCTACGAGCAGTACTTC
CASRAAGGTYEQYF
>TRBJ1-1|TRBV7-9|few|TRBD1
TGTGCCAGCGTTATCGAGGGGGCGAACACTGAAGCTTTCTTT
CASVIEGANTEAFF
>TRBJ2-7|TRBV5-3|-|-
TGTGCCACTCGGTACGAGCAGTACTTC
CATRYEQYF
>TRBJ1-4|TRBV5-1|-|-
TGCGCCAGCAGCTTGGACACAGGGACGGGGGGGGAAAAACTGTTTTTT
CASSLDTGTGGEKLFF
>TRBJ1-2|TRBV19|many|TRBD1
TGTGCCAGTACCACAGCGGGACAGGGGGTTTTTAACTATGGCTACACCTTC
CASTTAGQGVFNYGYTF
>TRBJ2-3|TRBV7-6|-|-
TGTGCCAGCAGCTTAGGGCAGGGGATGGATACGCAGTATTTT
CASSLGQGMDTQYF
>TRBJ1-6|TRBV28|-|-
TGTGCCACCCTCTCAAGCAATTCACCCCTCCACTTT
CATLSSNSPLHF
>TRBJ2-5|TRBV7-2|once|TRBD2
TGTGCCAGCAGCCTGTTCGCCAGGGAGGGCGTAGAGACCCAGTACTTC
CASSLFAREGVETQYF
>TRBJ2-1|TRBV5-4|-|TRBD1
TGTGCCAGCAGCTCGGGACAGGGAAACGGTGAGCAGTTCTTC
CASSSGQGNGEQFF
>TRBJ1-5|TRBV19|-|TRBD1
TGTGCCAGTAGTATAAGGGGGCGTCAGCCCCAGCATTTT
CASSIRGRQPQHF
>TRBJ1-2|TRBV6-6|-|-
TGTGCCAGCAGTTACGAGGAAAGACGTCAACCCCATTTT
CASSYEERRQPHF